The 20 T cell receptor beta chains in this list originate from one sample, sequenced in a study of cytomegalovirus exposure and HLA in healthy donors. The study ran its PCR with 60 Vbeta and 13 Jbeta primers. Clones were read by immunoSEQ multiplex PCR, and TCRdb kept only the in-frame ones, dropping some. Of some 150,000 clones in the sample, around 77% were seen once. The sample was PBMCs. These TCRs come from a woman aged 25 to 39 in good health and CMV-seronegative.

This rearrangement joins TRBV7-8 to TRBJ2-1, with TRBD1 as a possible D gene (6 bases). The CDR3 is 14 residues long. Trimming took off 5 bases at V and 7 bases at J, with 15 bases between the two ends. The germline gives CDR1 SGHVS, CDR2 FQNEAQ. CDR3 amino acids: CASSTSGTYNEQFF. In DNA, the CDR3 is TGTGCCAGCAGCACATCCGGGACATATAATGAGCAGTTCTTC.

This chain joins TRBV7-3 and TRBJ2-7; D might be TRBD2 (5 bases). Germline CDR1 SGHTA, CDR2 FQGTGA. This CDR3 spans 15 amino acids. With 4 bases removed from V and 0 bases from J, the gap between germline ends came to 13 bases. The CDR3 protein is CASSYQPGTSYEQYF. CDR3 nucleotide sequence: TGTGCCAGCAGCTACCAACCGGGAACCTCCTACGAGCAGTACTTC.

The chain carries TRBV6-5 and TRBJ2-5; 7 nucleotides line up with TRBD2. The germline gives CDR1 MNHEY, CDR2 SVGAGI. Unmatched junction bases numbered 3, after V lost 6 bases and J lost 2 bases. The CDR3 contains 13 residues. The CDR3 coding sequence is TGTGCCAGCAGCCTACTAGCGCAAGAGACCCAGTACTTC. Protein product: CASSLLAQETQYF.

The chain combines TRBV25-1 with TRBJ2-3, with D possibly TRBD2 on 5 matching bases. The germline V gene encodes CDR1 MGHDK and CDR2 SYGVNS. The ends were cut back, 2 bases at V and 0 bases at J, with 15 bases in the middle. The CDR3 contains 17 residues. CDR3 sequence reads: CASSEGFGDRSTDTQYF. CDR3 sequence (DNA): TGTGCCAGCAGTGAAGGGTTCGGGGATCGAAGCACAGATACGCAGTATTTT.

The chain carries TRBV6-1 and TRBJ2-3; 11 nucleotides match TRBD2. CDR3 length: 16 amino acids. Germline loops: CDR1 MNHNS, CDR2 SASEGT. Trimming removed 2 bases from V and 4 bases from J; junction bases left unmatched: 5. The CDR3 spells CASSERELAGADTQYF. The CDR3 region has the DNA TGTGCCAGCAGTGAAAGGGAACTAGCGGGAGCAGATACGCAGTATTTT.

The table lists this clone with a count of one. The chain carries TRBV6-5 and TRBJ2-5, with 8 bases matching TRBD2. Germline CDR1 is MNHEY and CDR2 is SVGAGI. Losses at the gene ends were 6 bases for V and 3 bases for J; bases not matched to a gene: 3. The CDR3 consists of 13 residues. The CDR3 bases are TGTGCCAGCAGCCCCGGGGGGGAAGAGACCCAGTACTTC. This gives the protein CASSPGGEETQYF.

The chain combines TRBV19 with TRBJ1-2; no clear D. V lost 10 bases, J lost 8 bases, and 20 bases lay in between. This CDR3 comprises 13 residues. CDR1 and CDR2 from the germline V gene are LNHDA and SQIVND (reference sequence). CDR3 sequence: CAIGRGGIGGYTF. The CDR3 coding sequence is TGTGCCATCGGACGGGGTGGAATTGGAGGCTACACCTTC.

The chain links TRBV5-8 to TRBJ2-1, with D hard to call. Germline V gives CDR1 SGHTS, CDR2 YDEGEE. Trimming stripped 4 bases from V and 0 bases from J, with 8 bases between. The CDR3 totals 14 residues. CDR3 protein: CASSLQSSYNEQFF. The CDR3 DNA follows: TGTGCCAGCAGCCTACAGAGCTCCTACAATGAGCAGTTCTTC.

Here the CDR3 DNA reads TGTGCCAGCAGCGGGCGGACAGGGATCGATGAAAAACTGTTTTTT. Protein sequence: CASSGRTGIDEKLFF. The chain employs TRBV7-8 and TRBJ1-4; TRBD1 agrees at 8 bases. CDR1 and CDR2 from the germline V gene are SGHVS and FQNEAQ. The CDR3 runs to 15 residues. The ends lost 5 bases at V and 6 bases at J; junction bases unmatched: 8.

This chain connects TRBV28 to TRBJ2-7; 8 bases map to TRBD1. Germline CDR1 MDHEN, CDR2 SYDVKM. With 8 bases clipped from V and 9 bases from J, the junction kept 9 bases outside the gene matches. The CDR3 runs to 12 residues. This chain's CDR3 is CASRDRLIGQYF. The CDR3 bases are TGTGCCAGCCGGGACAGGTTGATCGGGCAGTACTTC.

The table lists this clone with a few counts. J is TRBJ1-1 and V is TRBV29-1, with D possibly being TRBD1 (6 bases). The V gene's germline CDR1 is SQVTM and CDR2 ANQGSEA. CDR3 size: 12 residues. V was shortened by 3 bases and J by 5 bases, with 10 bases between the two germline ends. The CDR3 spells CSVEGAGTEAFF. The CDR3 DNA reads as TGCAGCGTTGAGGGGGCTGGTACTGAAGCTTTCTTT. The full variable domain, in which reference TRBV29-1 and TRBJ1-1 provide the parts outside the CDR3, is SAVISQKPSRDICQRGTSLTIQCQVDSQVTMMFWYRQQPGQSLTLIATANQGSEATYESGFVIDKFPISRPNLTFSTLTVSNMSPEDSSIYLCSVEGAGTEAFFGQGTRLTVV.

The chain carries TRBV10-3 and TRBJ1-5; possible D gene TRBD1, 6 bases. This CDR3 spans 13 amino acids. Germline loops: CDR1 ENHRY, CDR2 SYGVKD. Trimming removed 10 bases at V and 3 bases at J, with 13 bases between. CDR3 residues: CANGAGANQPQHF. Written as DNA, the CDR3 is TGTGCCAACGGGGCAGGGGCCAATCAGCCCCAGCATTTT.

This clone was detected once. The CDR3, as DNA: TGTGCCAGCAGGCTAATGACAGGGCTGGACACTGAAGCTTTCTTT. Translation gives CASRLMTGLDTEAFF. The gene calls are TRBV27 and TRBJ1-1; TRBD1 matches at 7 bases. Germline V CDR1 and CDR2: MNHEY, SMNVEV (reference sequence). V gave up 6 bases and J gave up 3 bases; unmatched junction bases: 10. This CDR3 spans 15 amino acids.

The chain joins TRBV4-3 to TRBJ2-7; 11 bases map to TRBD2. The J segment lost 4 bases and the V segment lost 4 bases, leaving 6 bases of the junction unmatched. The CDR3 has 15 amino acids. Germline V gene sequence: CDR1 LGHNA, CDR2 YSLEER. The CDR3: CASSRIAGGPYEQYF. The DNA for the CDR3 is TGCGCCAGCAGCCGGATAGCGGGAGGGCCGTACGAGCAGTACTTC.

Points on this clone: At one end the junction does not follow the germline gene, possibly because of a read error. The V and J genes are TRBV5-5 and TRBJ1-1; D is unresolved. Germline loops: CDR1 SGHKS, CDR2 YYEKEE (reference sequence). CDR3 size: 11 residues. The CDR3 DNA sequence: TGTGCCAGCAGTCACAACAATGAAGCTTTCTTT. This gives the protein CASSHNNEAFF.

The chain employs TRBV6-5 and TRBJ2-2, with D uncertain. Germline V CDR1 and CDR2: MNHEY, SVGAGI. V gave up 0 bases and J gave up 1 base, with 6 bases separating them. The CDR3 spans 15 residues. CDR3 sequence: CASSYSEENTGELFF. In nucleotides, the CDR3 is TGTGCCAGCAGTTACTCAGAGGAGAACACCGGGGAGCTGTTTTTT.

This clone was observed a few times. The J gene is TRBJ1-1, the V gene TRBV19, with D tentatively TRBD1 (5 bases). This CDR3 is built from 15 residues. Germline assignment: CDR1 LNHDA and CDR2 SQIVND (reference sequence). V was pared by 5 bases and J by 1 base, with 14 bases between. The CDR3 DNA reads as TGTGCCAGTAGTGGGGGTGGGAGGCCGAACACTGAAGCTTTCTTT. Translation gives CASSGGGRPNTEAFF.

The rearrangement links TRBV6-4 to TRBJ1-1; TRBD1 matches at 7 bases. Germline V gene data show CDR1 as MRHNA and CDR2 as SNTAGT. V shed 3 bases, J shed 4 bases, and the junction held 2 bases outside the gene matches. This CDR3 has 13 amino acids. This chain's CDR3 is CASSEGGGTEAFF. The CDR3 coding sequence is TGTGCCAGCAGTGAAGGGGGCGGCACTGAAGCTTTCTTT.

V usage is TRBV5-5 and J usage is TRBJ1-2; no clear D. This CDR3 contains 14 residues. CDR1 and CDR2 (germline): SGHKS, YYEKEE (reference sequence). Trimming cost V 3 bases and J 2 bases, with 11 bases left between them. As DNA, the CDR3 is TGTGCCAGCAGCTCTCTGTTCGTCAACTATGGCTACACCTTC. Translation: CASSSLFVNYGYTF.

J is TRBJ2-3 and V is TRBV30; 7 bases are a match to TRBD2. This CDR3 spans 16 amino acids. J gave up 3 bases and V 4 bases, and 13 bases lay outside the gene matches. Germline V gene data show CDR1 as GTSNPN and CDR2 as SVGIG (reference sequence). The CDR3 DNA follows: TGTGCCTGGAATCCCCCGGGGAGGGGAGAAACAGATACGCAGTATTTT. Protein sequence: CAWNPPGRGETDTQYF.